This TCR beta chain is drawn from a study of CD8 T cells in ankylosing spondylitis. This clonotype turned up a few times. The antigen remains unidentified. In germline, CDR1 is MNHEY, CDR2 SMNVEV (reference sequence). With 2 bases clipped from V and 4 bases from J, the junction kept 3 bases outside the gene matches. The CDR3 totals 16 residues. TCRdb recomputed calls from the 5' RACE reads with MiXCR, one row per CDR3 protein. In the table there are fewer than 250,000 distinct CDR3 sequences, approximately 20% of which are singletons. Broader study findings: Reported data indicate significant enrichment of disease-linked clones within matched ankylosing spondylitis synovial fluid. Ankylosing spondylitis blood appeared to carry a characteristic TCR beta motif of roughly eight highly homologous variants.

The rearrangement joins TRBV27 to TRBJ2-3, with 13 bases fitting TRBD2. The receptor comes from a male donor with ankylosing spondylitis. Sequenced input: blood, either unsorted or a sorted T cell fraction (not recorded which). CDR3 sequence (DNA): TGTGCCAGCAGTTTAGGCACTAGCGGGAGGGCAGATACGCAGTATTTT. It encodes CASSLGTSGRADTQYF.